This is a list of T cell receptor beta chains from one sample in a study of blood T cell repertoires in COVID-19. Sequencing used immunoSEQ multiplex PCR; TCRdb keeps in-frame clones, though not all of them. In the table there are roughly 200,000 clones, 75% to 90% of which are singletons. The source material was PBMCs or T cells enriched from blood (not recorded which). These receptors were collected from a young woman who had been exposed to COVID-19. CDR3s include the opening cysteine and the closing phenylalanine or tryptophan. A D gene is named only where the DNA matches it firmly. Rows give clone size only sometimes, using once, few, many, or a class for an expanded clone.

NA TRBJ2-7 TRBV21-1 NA TGTGCCAGCATCAAGCCCGGAACAGGGTACCACGAGCAGTACTTC CASIKPGTGYHEQYF
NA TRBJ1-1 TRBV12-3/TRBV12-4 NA TGTGCCAGCAGTCTACAGGGCCCTGAAGCTTTCTTT CASSLQGPEAFF
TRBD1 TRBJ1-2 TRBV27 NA TGTGCCAGCAGTTTAGGGACAGGGGGCAGCTATGGCTACACCTTC CASSLGTGGSYGYTF
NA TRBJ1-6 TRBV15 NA TGTGCCACCAGCAGAACTCTCCCCCCGGATTCACCCCTCCACTTT CATSRTLPPDSPLHF
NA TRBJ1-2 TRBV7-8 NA TGTGCCAGCAGCCTCCACATCGGGGGGTCTTATGGCTACACCTTC CASSLHIGGSYGYTF
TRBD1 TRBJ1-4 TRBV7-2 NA TGTGCCAGCAGCTTAGAAGGGACAGGGTCACCAACTAATGAAAAACTGTTTTTT CASSLEGTGSPTNEKLFF
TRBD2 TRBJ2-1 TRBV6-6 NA TGTGCCAGTTGGACTAGCGGGGGGCTTTACAATGAGCAGTTCTTC CASWTSGGLYNEQFF
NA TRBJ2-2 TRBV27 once TGTGCCAGCAGTGCGGCCGGGGAGCTGTTTTTT CASSAAGELFF
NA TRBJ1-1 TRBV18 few TGTGCCAGCTCGGGGACTCAGAACACTGAAGCTTTCTTT CASSGTQNTEAFF
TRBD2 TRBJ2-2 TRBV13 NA TGTGCCAGCAGCTTCGGACTAGAAGTGAGGACCGGGGAGCTGTTTTTT CASSFGLEVRTGELFF
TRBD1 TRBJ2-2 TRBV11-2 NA TGTGCCAGCAGGGGACAGGTGAACACCGGGGAGCTGTTTTTT CASRGQVNTGELFF
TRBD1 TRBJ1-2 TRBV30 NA TGTGCCTGGAGTAAAGCCAGAGACAGGGCCAGAGGGTTGTATGGCTACACCTTC CAWSKARDRARGLYGYTF
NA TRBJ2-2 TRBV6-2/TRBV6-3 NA TGTGCCAGCAGCCACCTCAGTATGACCGGGGAGCTGTTTTTT CASSHLSMTGELFF
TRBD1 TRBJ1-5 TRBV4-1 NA TGCGCCAGCAGCCAGGAGACAGGGGGCAATCAGCCCCAGCATTTT CASSQETGGNQPQHF
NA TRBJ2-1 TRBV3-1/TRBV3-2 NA TGTGCCAGCAGCCAAGGGGAGGATGTCTACAATGAGCAGTTCTTC CASSQGEDVYNEQFF
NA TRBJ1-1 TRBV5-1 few TGCGCCAGCAGTTCCTTGACAGGCATGAACACTGAAGCTTTCTTT CASSSLTGMNTEAFF
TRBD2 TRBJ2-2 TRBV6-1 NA TGTGCCAGCAGTGCACTTGGGGGGGCGAACACCGGGGAGCTGTTTTTT CASSALGGANTGELFF
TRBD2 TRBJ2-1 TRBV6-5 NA TGTGCCAGCAGTTACTCCCAAGGCGGGGGGGCCCAGTTCTTC CASSYSQGGGAQFF
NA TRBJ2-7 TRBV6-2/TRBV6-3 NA TGTGCCAGCAGCGACTACTACGAGCAGTACTTC CASSDYYEQYF
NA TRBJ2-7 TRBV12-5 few TGTGCTAGTGGTTTCGGGGTCGAGCAGTACTTC CASGFGVEQYF
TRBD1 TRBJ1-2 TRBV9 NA TGTGCCAGCAGCCCGAACCCAGGGGGCGATTATGGCTACACCTTC CASSPNPGGDYGYTF
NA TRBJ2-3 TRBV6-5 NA TGTGCCAGCAGTTACTCGCTAGCTAGCACAGATACGCAGTATTTT CASSYSLASTDTQYF
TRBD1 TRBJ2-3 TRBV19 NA TGTGCCAGTAGTCATGTGGGTAGACAGGGGGGGACAGATACGCAGTATTTT CASSHVGRQGGTDTQYF
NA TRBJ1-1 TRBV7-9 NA TGTGCCAGCAGCCACCCCCCGGGAGAGAGAGGCACTGAAGCTTTCTTT CASSHPPGERGTEAFF
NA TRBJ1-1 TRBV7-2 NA TGTGCCAGCAGCCCCTACGGGATGAACACTGAAGCTTTCTTT CASSPYGMNTEAFF
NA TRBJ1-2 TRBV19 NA TGTGCCAGTAGTCTTGGACATCCCATTGGGTCCTATGGCTACACCTTC CASSLGHPIGSYGYTF
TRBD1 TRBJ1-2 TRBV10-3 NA TGTGCCATCAGTGGTCAGGGACAGGACTATGGCTACACCTTC CAISGQGQDYGYTF
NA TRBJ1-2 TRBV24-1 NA TGTGCCACCAGTGAGAGAAACTATGGCTACACCTTC CATSERNYGYTF
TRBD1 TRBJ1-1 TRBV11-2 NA TGTGCCAGCAGCTCGACGCCGGGACAGGGTGCTTGGGCTTTCTTT CASSSTPGQGAWAFF
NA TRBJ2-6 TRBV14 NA TGTGCCAGCAGCAGACTACCTGGGGCCAACGTCCTGACTTTC CASSRLPGANVLTF
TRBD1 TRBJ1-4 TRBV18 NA TGTGCCAGCTCACGGACCGGACAGGGAGGCGAAAAACTGTTTTTT CASSRTGQGGEKLFF
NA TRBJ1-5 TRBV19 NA TGTGCCAGTAACGTCGAGGACACCTTTTCCGCCAATCAGCCCCAGCATTTT CASNVEDTFSANQPQHF
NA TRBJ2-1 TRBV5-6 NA TGTGCCAGCAGCTTGATCCCGGAGTACAATGAGCAGTTCTTC CASSLIPEYNEQFF
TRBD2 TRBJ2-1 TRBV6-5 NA TGTGCCAGCAGTTTTGTAGCGGGGGGGCTTGGTGAGCAGTTCTTC CASSFVAGGLGEQFF
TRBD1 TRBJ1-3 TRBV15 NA TGTGCCACCAGCCAAGACAGGGGCTCTGGAAACACCATATATTTT CATSQDRGSGNTIYF
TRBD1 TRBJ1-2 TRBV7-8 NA TGTGCCAGCAGCTTAGGCAACAGGGGCACTAACTATGGCTACACCTTC CASSLGNRGTNYGYTF